The 27 T cell receptor beta chains below come from one sample, sequenced in a study of T cells in Graves' hyperthyroidism and ophthalmopathy. RNA transcripts yielded amplified TCR beta CDR3 regions. The HTBI set primed first-round TCR CDR3 RT-PCR. TCRdb independently ran MiXCR on the multiplex PCR reads; one entry per CDR3 protein. This repertoire shows approximately 490,000 distinct CDR3 sequences, roughly 22% found once; its top ten account for about 53%. Sequenced sample: blood. These receptors were obtained from a woman in her 70s with Graves' ophthalmopathy.

The sample holds many counts of this clonotype. The rearrangement uses TRBV2 and TRBJ1-5; no clear D. Trimming left V 2 bases short and J 0 bases short, with 8 bases between. Per germline, CDR1 SNHLY and CDR2 FYNNEI. This CDR3 has 15 amino acids. The CDR3 bases are TGTGCCAGCAGTGAAAGGAAGAATAGCAATCAGCCCCAGCATTTT. The encoded protein is CASSERKNSNQPQHF.

This chain connects TRBV12-3 or TRBV12-4 to TRBJ2-3, with 13 bases identical to TRBD2. CDR3 size: 16 residues. V lost 6 bases and J lost 4; bases outside the gene matches: 7. The CDR3 is CASRGTSGTGADTQYF. The CDR3 nucleotides are TGTGCCAGCAGGGGGACTAGCGGGACAGGTGCAGATACGCAGTATTTT.

There are a few counts of this clonotype. The CDR3 region is CASRRGTSGDYEQYF. DNA for the CDR3: TGTGCCAGCAGACGAGGGACTAGCGGAGACTACGAGCAGTACTTC. The chain combines TRBV6-1 with TRBJ2-7, with 11 bases lining up with TRBD2. The CDR3 extends over 15 amino acids. Germline CDR1 MNHNS, CDR2 SASEGT. After removal of 6 bases from V and 3 bases from J, the junction contained 7 bases not matched to a gene.

The CDR3 DNA follows: TGTGCCACCAGCAGTGCGAGCGGACAGGGTTTTACTGAAGCTTTCTTT. Translated: CATSSASGQGFTEAFF. This chain uses TRBV15 with TRBJ1-1, with 8 positions matching TRBD1. V trimming: 3 bases; J trimming: 5 bases; junction bases outside the gene matches: 11. The germline V gene encodes CDR1 LNHNV and CDR2 YYDKDF (reference sequence). The CDR3 is 16 amino acids.

CDR3 amino acids: CASSEKRVSSYEQYF. The CDR3 nucleotides are TGTGCCAGCAGTGAGAAGCGGGTCAGCTCCTACGAGCAGTACTTC. The V call is TRBV6-1, the J call TRBJ2-7; TRBD2 might be the D (6 bases). CDR3 length: 15 residues. The ends were cut back, 3 bases at V and 0 bases at J, with 12 bases in the middle. Germline assignment: CDR1 MNHNS and CDR2 SASEGT.

This chain uses TRBV28 with TRBJ2-7; the match to TRBD1 covers 8 bases. With V trimmed by 1 base and J by 1 base, 12 bases remained unmatched. The CDR3 covers 18 residues. Looked up from germline, CDR1 is MDHEN and CDR2 is SYDVKM. CDR3 region: CASSLLYFRGQVSYEQYF. In DNA form, the CDR3 reads TGTGCCAGCAGTTTATTGTACTTTAGGGGACAGGTATCCTACGAGCAGTACTTC.

This clonotype occurred a few times. V and J are TRBV10-3 and TRBJ1-1; 8 bases line up with TRBD1. The J segment lost 0 bases and the V segment lost 0 bases, leaving 6 bases of the junction unmatched. This CDR3 region has 17 residues. Per germline, CDR1 ENHRY and CDR2 SYGVKD. CDR3 protein: CAISESFQGALNTEAFF. CDR3 in DNA: TGTGCCATCAGTGAGTCGTTTCAGGGGGCGTTGAACACTGAAGCTTTCTTT.

This clonotype was seen more than once but under ten times. The chain recombines TRBV7-8 with TRBJ2-7; D remains unclear. This CDR3 contains 14 residues. The V gene's germline CDR1 is SGHVS and CDR2 FQNEAQ. Trimming shortened V by 4 bases and J by 2 bases, and 12 bases separated the two germline ends. The CDR3 here is CASSYRPGTYEQYF. DNA of the CDR3: TGTGCCAGCAGCTACCGGCCAGGTACCTACGAGCAGTACTTC.

This clonotype turned up a few times. CDR3 in amino acids: CASSYSLIPVLAGGPSQNIQYF. CDR3 coding DNA: TGTGCCAGCAGTTACAGCCTAATTCCGGTACTAGCGGGAGGGCCTTCACAAAACATTCAGTACTTC. The genes are TRBV6-6 and TRBJ2-4, with 13 positions matching TRBD2. There are 22 residues in the CDR3. The V gene's germline CDR1 is MNHNY and CDR2 SVGAGI (reference sequence). The junction had 21 bases not matched to a gene; V was cut back by 2 bases and J by 5 bases.

The V call is TRBV6-1, the J call TRBJ1-1; D gene ambiguous. Between the trimmed V and J ends, which lost 2 bases and 1 base, there was a span of 5 bases. Germline-derived CDR1 and CDR2 are MNHNS and SASEGT. The length of the CDR3 is 13 residues. CDR3 sequence: CASSEIANTEAFF. The CDR3 DNA reads as TGTGCCAGCAGTGAAATAGCGAACACTGAAGCTTTCTTT.

The chain couples TRBV12-5 to TRBJ2-1; a weak D match, TRBD1 (5 bases). Germline assignment: CDR1 LGHNT and CDR2 FRNRAP. Trimming removed 0 bases at V and 2 bases at J, with 14 bases between. This CDR3 comprises 17 residues. The CDR3: CASGLVQVPGTYNEQFF. CDR3 nucleotides: TGTGCTAGTGGTTTGGTACAGGTCCCCGGAACCTACAATGAGCAGTTCTTC.

At least ten counts were recorded for this clonotype. The chain joins TRBV12-5 to TRBJ2-1; 8 positions match TRBD2. With V trimmed by 5 bases and J by 3 bases, 6 bases remained unmatched. The germline V gene has CDR1 LGHNT and CDR2 FRNRAP. This CDR3 has 15 residues. In DNA form, the CDR3 reads TGTGCTAGTGGTCCTACTAGCGGTTACTACAATGAGCAGTTCTTC. Residues: CASGPTSGYYNEQFF.

The chain couples TRBV6-2 or TRBV6-3 to TRBJ1-5; TRBD1 might be the D (6 bases). Germline lookup yields CDR1 MNHEY and CDR2 SVGEGT. This CDR3 region has 15 residues. The V end was cut by 5 bases, the J end by 2 bases, with 13 bases between. The CDR3 here is CASSEGGSGNQPQHF. The DNA of the CDR3 is TGTGCCAGCAGTGAGGGGGGATCGGGCAATCAGCCCCAGCATTTT.

The chain combines TRBV6-2 or TRBV6-3 with TRBJ2-1; TRBD2 matches at 10 bases. The trim removed 4 bases at V and 9 bases at J, leaving 9 bases unmatched. The CDR3 is 15 amino acids. CDR1 and CDR2 from the germline V gene are MNHEY and SVGEGT. The CDR3 sequence: CASSWGLAGEFEQFF. The CDR3 region has the DNA TGTGCCAGCAGTTGGGGGCTAGCGGGAGAATTTGAGCAGTTCTTC.

The CDR3 region is CATSDVVFDRETGANVLTF. The DNA for the CDR3 is TGTGCCACCAGTGACGTAGTGTTCGACAGGGAGACTGGGGCCAACGTCCTGACTTTC. The rearrangement joins TRBV24-1 to TRBJ2-6; 7 nucleotides match TRBD1. With V trimmed by 4 bases and J by 2 bases, 13 bases remained unmatched. Germline V gene lookup returns CDR1 KGHDR and CDR2 SFDVKD. This CDR3 has 19 residues.

Worth noting for this clonotype: The junction departs from the called germline gene at one end, perhaps through a read error. V usage is TRBV9 and J usage is TRBJ2-3; a weak D match, TRBD1 (6 bases). CDR1 and CDR2 (germline): SGDLS, YYNGEE. The CDR3 totals 18 residues. CDR3 sequence reads: CASSQDRFRGDGTDTQYF. The CDR3 DNA is TGCGCCAGCAGCCAAGATAGGTTCAGGGGAGACGGCACAGATACGCAGTATTTT.

The chain combines TRBV4-1 with TRBJ1-3; 7 bases are a match to TRBD1. CDR3 length: 18 amino acids. Trimming at V came to 0 bases and at J to 0 bases, leaving 8 bases not matched to a gene. The germline gives CDR1 MGHRA, CDR2 YSYEKL. The CDR3 sequence: CASSQDRNRGVSGNTIYF. The CDR3 nucleotides read TGCGCCAGCAGCCAAGATCGGAACAGGGGAGTCTCTGGAAACACCATATATTTT.

This clonotype occurred a few times. This rearrangement joins TRBV6-2 or TRBV6-3 to TRBJ2-7, with 12 bases that match TRBD2. The CDR3 is 18 residues long. Germline values: CDR1 MNHEY, CDR2 SVGEGT. V lost 2 bases to trimming and J lost 2 bases; unmatched junction nucleotides: 10. The CDR3 bases are TGTGCCAGCAGTTACAGGCCTAGCGGGAGGGATTCCCCCTACGAGCAGTACTTC. Protein: CASSYRPSGRDSPYEQYF.

V gene TRBV10-3 combines with J gene TRBJ1-6; D possibly corresponds to TRBD1 (5 bases). Looked up from germline, CDR1 is ENHRY and CDR2 is SYGVKD. CDR3 length equals 14 residues. Trimming left V 0 bases short and J 13 bases short, with 13 bases between. The chain's CDR3 is CAISESGGEAPLHF. CDR3 DNA sequence: TGTGCCATCAGTGAGTCGGGGGGTGAAGCTCCCCTCCACTTT.

This clonotype was recorded a few times. The chain joins TRBV7-2 to TRBJ1-3; no clear D gene. Per germline, CDR1 SGHTA and CDR2 FQGNSA. V lost 4 bases and J lost 0, with 7 bases in between. This CDR3 contains 14 residues. CDR3 DNA sequence: TGTGCCAGCAGCTCGACGGGCTCTGGAAACACCATATATTTT. Its translation: CASSSTGSGNTIYF.

This clonotype was picked up many times. The gene calls are TRBV28 and TRBJ2-3; D might be TRBD2 (6 bases). This CDR3 comprises 14 residues. V was trimmed by 3 bases and J by 4 bases, leaving 11 bases between them. The germline V gene has CDR1 MDHEN and CDR2 SYDVKM. The CDR3 DNA reads TGTGCCAGCAGTTTCCGGAGGGTGGCAGATACGCAGTATTTT. This encodes CASSFRRVADTQYF.

This clonotype came up a few times. CDR3 sequence reads: CASSSLEREQYF. In DNA, the CDR3 is TGTGCCAGCAGTTCCCTGGAACGAGAGCAGTACTTC. The chain recombines TRBV11-2 with TRBJ2-7; D gene uncertain. V lost 6 bases to trimming and J lost 7 bases, with 13 bases between them. CDR1 is SGHAT and CDR2 is FQNNGV in the germline V gene. This CDR3 region has 12 residues.

V usage is TRBV19 and J usage is TRBJ1-2; D not resolved. V was trimmed by 6 bases and J by 8 bases, leaving 16 bases between them. Germline-derived CDR1 and CDR2 are LNHDA and SQIVND (reference sequence). CDR3 size: 13 residues. Written as DNA, the CDR3 is TGTGCCAGTAGCCGAAGCTTCTCGGAGGGCTACACCTTC. It yields the protein CASSRSFSEGYTF. Complete variable domain (other parts from reference TRBV19 and TRBJ1-2): DGGITQSPKYLFRKEGQNVTLSCEQNLNHDAMYWYRQDPGQGLRLIYYSQIVNDFQKGDIAEGYSVSREKKESFPLTVTSAQKNPTAFYLCASSRSFSEGYTFGSGTRLTVV.

This clonotype was detected only a few times. The chain recombines TRBV7-2 with TRBJ2-7; tentatively, D is TRBD1 or TRBD2 (5 bases each). Germline V gene sequence: CDR1 SGHTA, CDR2 FQGNSA. The germline V and J ends were trimmed by 6 bases and 2 bases, with 23 bases remaining between them. The CDR3 covers 17 residues. Written as DNA, the CDR3 is TGTGCCAGCAGTCCAACCCAAGGGACGGGGATCCCCTACGAGCAGTACTTC. Translated: CASSPTQGTGIPYEQYF. The entire variable domain, with the rest obtained from reference TRBV7-2 and TRBJ2-7, is as follows: GAGVSQSPSNKVTEKGKDVELRCDPISGHTALYWYRQSLGQGLEFLIYFQGNSAPDKSGLPSDRFSAERTGGSVSTLTIQRTQQEDSAVYLCASSPTQGTGIPYEQYFGPGTRLTVT.

This clonotype was seen at least ten times. The V call is TRBV2, the J call TRBJ2-2; TRBD2 aligns across 11 bases. The CDR3 has 15 amino acids. Germline CDR1 and CDR2: SNHLY and FYNNEI. Trimming removed 6 bases from V and 7 bases from J; junction bases left unmatched: 7. CDR3 amino acids: CASRSLAGVVGELFF. CDR3 sequence (DNA): TGTGCCAGCAGATCACTAGCGGGAGTAGTCGGGGAGCTGTTTTTT.

This chain joins TRBV30 and TRBJ2-1; 7 nucleotides match TRBD1. The CDR3 spans 13 residues. Germline CDR1 is GTSNPN and CDR2 is SVGIG (reference sequence). Germline trimming cut 0 bases from V and 8 bases from J; bases unmatched to any gene: 4. CDR3 bases: TGTGCCTGGAGTGTTCAGGGGGTGGATGAGCAGTTCTTC. It translates to CAWSVQGVDEQFF.

This clonotype was seen ten or more times. The chain recombines TRBV2 with TRBJ2-4; weak D call: TRBD1 (7 bases). With 6 bases removed from V and 0 bases from J, the gap between germline ends came to 15 bases. This CDR3 comprises 16 residues. CDR1 SNHLY and CDR2 FYNNEI come from the germline V gene. CDR3 nucleotides: TGTGCCAGCAGGAAGGGGGGACAGCTAGCCAAAAACATTCAGTACTTC. Protein sequence: CASRKGGQLAKNIQYF.